Here is one TCR beta chain with its context. Its antigen is unknown. From approximately 400 ng of RNA, a library with molecular barcoded alpha/delta and beta/gamma adaptors was made. MiXCR was run by TCRdb on the reads, yielding one entry per CDR3 protein. The table lists around 140,000 distinct CDR3 sequences, roughly 13% of them singletons. Sampling of bone marrow took place during active disease in every patient. This record belongs to a study of read filtering for tumor transcriptome and immune sequencing. General observations from the study: Correlation between methods rose after single-read clonotypes were removed. This fraction held mixed bone marrow immune cells after CD138-negative sorting.

J lost 2 bases, V lost 4 bases, and 6 bases had no gene match. Germline loops: CDR1 SGHTA, CDR2 FQGNSA. CDR3 size: 15 residues. The chain links TRBV7-2 to TRBJ2-5, with 8 bases matching TRBD2. The sequence was collected from a donor aged 40 or older with multiple myeloma. Sequencing input: a population of CD138-negative cells sorted from bone marrow. The CDR3, as DNA: TGTGCCAGCAGCTACCGGGGGGGGTCACAAGAGACCCAGTACTTC. It codes for CASSYRGGSQETQYF.